Below, 30 T cell receptor beta chains from the same sample are listed, as sequenced in a study of blood T cells in healthy people across ages. It was with a sample-barcoded 5' primer and a J-beta primer mix that a second PCR of roughly 7 to 11 cycles was run. TCRdb analysed the 5' RACE reads with MiXCR anew, one entry per CDR3 protein. The sample has hundreds of thousands of distinct CDR3 sequences, 25% to 35% seen once. The sequenced material came from blood. The receptors come from a woman aged 80 or older in good health.

This clonotype was seen more than once but under ten times. The chain joins TRBV9 to TRBJ2-1; D possibly corresponds to TRBD2 (5 bases). V was trimmed by 1 base and J by 0 bases, leaving 14 bases between them. The germline V gene encodes CDR1 SGDLS and CDR2 YYNGEE. There are 17 residues in the CDR3. CDR3 nucleotides: TGTGCCAGCAGCGTAACCGGCAGAGCGGTCTCCTACAATGAGCAGTTCTTC. Its translation is CASSVTGRAVSYNEQFF.

In regard to this clonotype: A read error is possible here, since a much larger clone lies one base away. The V call is TRBV30, the J call TRBJ2-5; 12 bases agree with TRBD2. Looked up from germline, CDR1 is GTSNPN and CDR2 is SVGIG (reference sequence). V lost 1 base to trimming and J lost 11 bases; unmatched junction nucleotides: 14. This CDR3 spans 16 amino acids. The CDR3 protein is CAWSDPRLAGVVEQYF. The CDR3 DNA is TGTGCCTGGAGTGATCCACGACTAGCGGGGGTAGTAGAGCAGTACTTC.

This clonotype appeared many times. This chain uses TRBV6-6 with TRBJ2-7; TRBD1 aligns across 7 bases. V was pared by 6 bases and J by 1 base, with 3 bases of the junction left unmatched. CDR1 and CDR2 (germline): MNHNY, SVGAGI (reference sequence). CDR3 size: 13 residues. CDR3 sequence: CASRTGFSYEQYF. CDR3 sequence (DNA): TGTGCCAGCAGGACAGGGTTTTCCTACGAGCAGTACTTC.

This clonotype came up a few times. V and J are TRBV30 and TRBJ1-5; no clear D gene. The CDR3 loop spans 13 amino acids. V gave up 0 bases and J gave up 4 bases, with 7 bases separating them. The V gene's germline CDR1 is GTSNPN and CDR2 SVGIG (reference sequence). The DNA of the CDR3 is TGTGCCTGGAGTGTAAAGCTAAATCAGCCCCAGCATTTT. Protein sequence: CAWSVKLNQPQHF.

Ten or more counts support this clonotype. V gene TRBV2 combines with J gene TRBJ2-3, with D possibly matching TRBD2 (5 bases). Germline V gene lookup returns CDR1 SNHLY and CDR2 FYNNEI. V was pared by 4 bases and J by 4 bases, with 18 bases between. This CDR3 has 16 amino acids. Here the CDR3 reads CASSGQRTRTADTQYF. Written as DNA, the CDR3 is TGTGCCAGCAGTGGGCAGCGCACTAGGACTGCAGATACGCAGTATTTT.

Note on this clonotype: It may be a read error: a sequence one base away is much more abundant. J is TRBJ2-1 and V is TRBV9; 9 bases match TRBD1. The germline V gene has CDR1 SGDLS and CDR2 YYNGEE. The CDR3 runs 14 residues. CDR3 sequence: CASGVWTGDNEQFF. The CDR3 DNA sequence: TGTGCCAGCGGCGTGTGGACAGGGGACAATGAACAGTTCTTC.

V usage is TRBV3-1 and J usage is TRBJ1-6, with D unclear. V dropped 1 base and J dropped 11 bases, with 9 bases sitting between them. Germline CDR1 is LGHDT and CDR2 is YNNKEL (reference sequence). CDR3 length: 13 residues. The CDR3 DNA reads TGTGCCAGCAGCCAAGGTTACCAAGCACCCCTCCACTTT. It translates to CASSQGYQAPLHF.

This clonotype came up a few times. The chain recombines TRBV7-9 with TRBJ1-1, with D possibly TRBD1 on 5 matching bases. CDR3 size: 14 residues. Trimming shortened V by 4 bases and J by 0 bases, and 9 bases separated the two germline ends. CDR1 and CDR2 from the germline V gene are SEHNR and FQNEAQ (reference sequence). The CDR3 here is CASSSGSLNTEAFF. CDR3 DNA: TGTGCCAGCAGCTCAGGGTCCTTGAACACTGAAGCTTTCTTT. Full variable domain (remainder filled in from reference TRBV7-9 and TRBJ1-1): DTGVSQNPRHKITKRGQNVTFRCDPISEHNRLYWYRQTLGQGPEFLTYFQNEAQLEKSRLLSDRFSAERPKGSFSTLEIQRTEQGDSAMYLCASSSGSLNTEAFFGQGTRLTVV.

This clonotype was counted at least ten times. The chain links TRBV6-1 to TRBJ2-3; tentatively, D is TRBD2 (5 bases). Germline assignment: CDR1 MNHNS and CDR2 SASEGT. V lost 7 bases, J lost 6 bases, and 14 bases lay in between. The CDR3 runs 13 residues. The CDR3 region is CASTSRGGDTQYF. The CDR3 DNA is TGTGCCAGCACCTCCCGCGGCGGGGATACGCAGTATTTT.

This clonotype was seen a handful of times. A clone one base away is much larger, so this may be a read error. The chain recombines TRBV15 with TRBJ2-5; possible D gene TRBD2, 6 bases. The germline V gene has CDR1 LNHNV and CDR2 YYDKDF (reference sequence). V shed 0 bases and J shed 2 bases, with 13 bases lying between them. This CDR3 is 16 amino acids long. The CDR3 nucleotides are TGTGCCACCAGCAGAGATCCTGCGGGACTTCAAGAGACCCAGTACTTC. Amino acid sequence: CATSRDPAGLQETQYF.

This clonotype was counted between two and nine times. The V and J genes are TRBV12-3 or TRBV12-4 and TRBJ1-1; a weak D match, TRBD1 (5 bases). CDR3 size: 11 residues. V shed 7 bases and J shed 8 bases, with 11 bases lying between them. CDR3 in DNA: TGTGCCAGCACCCTGGGACGGGAAGCTTTCTTT. This codes for CASTLGREAFF.

The V gene is TRBV6-2 or TRBV6-3, the J gene TRBJ2-2, with 10 bases identical to TRBD2. Germline CDR1 is MNHEY and CDR2 is SVGEGT. The CDR3 has 16 residues. J gave up 9 bases and V 2 bases, and 9 bases lay outside the gene matches. In nucleotides, the CDR3 is TGTGCCAGCAGTTACGTCAAGCGGGGGGGCGTGCGGGAGCTGTTTTTT. Encoded protein: CASSYVKRGGVRELFF.

Remarks on this clonotype: The junction departs from the called germline gene at one end, perhaps through a read error. The rearrangement links TRBV5-6 to TRBJ2-1, with D possibly TRBD2 on 5 matching bases. Germline values: CDR1 SGHDT, CDR2 YYEEEE. This CDR3 is built from 16 residues. The CDR3 is CASSLAGGFSYNGQFF. In DNA form, the CDR3 reads TGTGCCAGCAGCTTGGCCGGCGGGTTTAGCTACAATGGGCAGTTCTTC.

In the case of this clonotype: The junction and the germline gene differ at one end; a read error may be behind it. The V gene is TRBV7-2, the J gene TRBJ1-2; 7 bases fit TRBD1. Germline V gene data show CDR1 as SGHTA and CDR2 as FQGNSA. CDR3 length: 13 residues. The CDR3 coding sequence is TGTGCCAGCAGCTTAGAGAGGGGGCGAGGCTACGCCTTC. Amino acids: CASSLERGRGYAF.

This clonotype has at least ten counts. This rearrangement joins TRBV12-3 or TRBV12-4 to TRBJ1-1; no firm D call. This CDR3 spans 12 amino acids. V lost 6 bases and J lost 1, with 6 bases in between. DNA of the CDR3: TGTGCCAGCAGACCTGAGAACACTGAAGCTTTCTTT. It encodes CASRPENTEAFF.

Concerning this clonotype: Given a much more abundant clone one base away, this may be a read error. The chain joins TRBV29-1 to TRBJ1-4, with D unresolved. CDR3 length: 13 amino acids. The germline gives CDR1 SQVTM, CDR2 ANQGSEA. Here the CDR3 reads CSAGPATNGKLFF. For the CDR3, the DNA is TGCAGCGCGGGCCCCGCAACTAATGGAAAACTGTTTTTT.

This chain joins TRBV28 and TRBJ2-1; 8 positions match TRBD1. This CDR3 contains 16 residues. Germline-derived CDR1 and CDR2 are MDHEN and SYDVKM. With V trimmed by 1 base and J by 5 bases, 7 bases remained unmatched. CDR3 in amino acids: CASSLYRGTVNNEQFF. The CDR3 nucleotides read TGTGCCAGCAGTTTATACAGGGGGACTGTCAACAATGAGCAGTTCTTC.

Comment on this clonotype: One junction end does not reproduce the germline sequence, and a read error may be involved. V is TRBV30 and J is TRBJ1-1; 9 bases fit TRBD1. CDR3 size: 12 residues. Germline CDR1 reads GTSNPN; CDR2 reads SVGIG (reference sequence). The CDR3 nucleotides read TGTGCCGGGGACAGGGTGAACACTGAAGTTTTCTTT. Protein: CAGDRVNTEVFF.

This chain joins TRBV4-2 and TRBJ2-7; tentative D call: TRBD2 (6 bases). The CDR3 is made up of 14 amino acids. The germline V and J ends were trimmed by 4 bases and 2 bases, with 12 bases remaining between them. Germline V gives CDR1 LGHNA, CDR2 YNFKEQ. CDR3 in amino acids: CASSPGSSPYEQYF. In nucleotides, the CDR3 is TGTGCCAGCAGCCCCGGGAGTAGTCCCTACGAGCAGTACTTC.

This clonotype was detected once. The chain employs TRBV7-2 and TRBJ2-3; 9 bases map to TRBD2. The V and J ends lost 4 bases and 3 bases, in that order; junction bases with no gene match: 8. This CDR3 has 16 residues. Germline V gene data show CDR1 as SGHTA and CDR2 as FQGNSA. This CDR3 is CASSSGLALRTDTQYF. CDR3 DNA sequence: TGTGCCAGCAGCTCCGGACTAGCGTTAAGAACAGATACGCAGTATTTT. Supplemented by reference TRBV7-2 and TRBJ2-3, the full variable domain reads GAGVSQSPSNKVTEKGKDVELRCDPISGHTALYWYRQSLGQGLEFLIYFQGNSAPDKSGLPSDRFSAERTGGSVSTLTIQRTQQEDSAVYLCASSSGLALRTDTQYFGPGTRLTVL.

The table lists this clonotype with a few counts. J is TRBJ2-2 and V is TRBV10-2, with TRBD1 matching over 9 bases. The CDR3 is made up of 16 amino acids. The V gene's germline CDR1 is WSHSY and CDR2 SAAADI. The V segment lost 2 bases and the J segment 8 bases; nucleotides outside the gene matches: 9. As DNA, the CDR3 is TGCGCCAGCAGTGAGATCAGTGGGACAGGGTTAGGGGAGCTGTTTTTT. Its translation: CASSEISGTGLGELFF.

V is TRBV25-1 and J is TRBJ2-5, with 7 positions matching TRBD2. The DNA end lines up better with TRBJ2-7; the J call may be wrong. There are 14 residues in the CDR3. Germline CDR1 is MGHDK and CDR2 is SYGVNS. The CDR3 region has the DNA TGTGCCAGCAGCCTCCGGGACTACCCCTACGAGCAGTACTTC. This translates into CASSLRDYPYEQYF.

This clonotype was picked up one time. CDR3 loop: CSVDHTNTGELFF. As DNA, the CDR3 is TGCAGCGTTGACCACACGAACACCGGGGAGCTGTTTTTT. V usage is TRBV29-1 and J usage is TRBJ2-2, with D hard to call. Germline assignment: CDR1 SQVTM and CDR2 ANQGSEA. The CDR3 has 13 amino acids. V dropped 3 bases and J dropped 0 bases, with 5 bases sitting between them.

In its sample, this clonotype was seen a few times. The chain uses TRBV6-6 and TRBJ2-3, with TRBD2 matching over 14 bases. Germline V gene lookup returns CDR1 MNHNY and CDR2 SVGAGI (reference sequence). The CDR3 loop spans 17 amino acids. The V and J ends lost 6 bases and 4 bases, in that order; junction bases with no gene match: 9. CDR3 DNA: TGTGCCAGCAGGGGACTAGCGGGGGTTGGGGGGGCAGATACGCAGTATTTT. As protein: CASRGLAGVGGADTQYF.

There are a few counts of this clonotype. The genes are TRBV29-1 and TRBJ2-1; 8 bases line up with TRBD2. The CDR3 has 16 residues. Trimming removed 0 bases from V and 9 bases from J; junction bases left unmatched: 13. The germline CDR1 and CDR2 sequences are SQVTM and ANQGSEA. The chain's CDR3 is CSVEDQGLGQWAEQFF. In DNA, the CDR3 is TGCAGCGTTGAAGATCAGGGACTAGGGCAATGGGCTGAGCAGTTCTTC.

The chain is built from TRBV24-1 and TRBJ2-3; 14 positions agree with TRBD2. CDR3 length: 17 residues. The V and J ends lost 5 bases and 2 bases, in that order; junction bases with no gene match: 5. From germline, CDR1 is KGHDR and CDR2 SFDVKD. CDR3 region: CATSGGTSGGLTDTQYF. In DNA, the CDR3 is TGTGCCACCAGTGGTGGGACTAGCGGGGGTCTCACAGATACGCAGTATTTT.

This clonotype has a handful of counts. V is TRBV4-1 and J is TRBJ1-5; 9 bases map to TRBD1. After removal of 0 bases from V and 6 bases from J, the junction contained 3 bases not matched to a gene. Germline V gene lookup returns CDR1 MGHRA and CDR2 YSYEKL. CDR3 length equals 15 residues. CDR3 protein: CASSQDLTGGQPQHF. The CDR3 bases are TGCGCCAGCAGCCAAGACTTGACAGGGGGTCAGCCCCAGCATTTT.

Many counts were recorded for this clonotype. The chain has TRBV7-9 and TRBJ2-3, with a weak D call TRBD1 (5 bases). The V gene lost 0 bases and the J gene lost 5 bases, with 12 bases spanning the gap. Germline V lookup: CDR1 SEHNR, CDR2 FQNEAQ (reference sequence). The CDR3 runs to 15 residues. The DNA of the CDR3 is TGTGCCAGCAGCTTAGCGGTAGGGGCTGGAGATACGCAGTATTTT. It encodes CASSLAVGAGDTQYF.

This chain joins TRBV20-1 and TRBJ2-3; D gene unclear. The ends were cut back, 6 bases at V and 4 bases at J, with 23 bases in the middle. The length of the CDR3 is 16 residues. The V gene's germline CDR1 is DFQATT and CDR2 SNEGSKA (reference sequence). CDR3 in DNA: TGCAGTGCCCCCAATCTGGAGAAGAGGAGCGCAGATACGCAGTATTTT. Protein: CSAPNLEKRSADTQYF.

This clonotype was seen many times. V usage is TRBV2 and J usage is TRBJ2-3; D is possibly TRBD2 (7 bases). Trimming shortened V by 3 bases and J by 7 bases, and 17 bases separated the two germline ends. Per the germline V gene, CDR1 is SNHLY and CDR2 is FYNNEI. This CDR3 is 15 amino acids long. This chain's CDR3 is CASSEDVGGANTQYF. DNA for the CDR3: TGTGCCAGCAGTGAGGACGTAGGGGGGGCTAATACGCAGTATTTT.